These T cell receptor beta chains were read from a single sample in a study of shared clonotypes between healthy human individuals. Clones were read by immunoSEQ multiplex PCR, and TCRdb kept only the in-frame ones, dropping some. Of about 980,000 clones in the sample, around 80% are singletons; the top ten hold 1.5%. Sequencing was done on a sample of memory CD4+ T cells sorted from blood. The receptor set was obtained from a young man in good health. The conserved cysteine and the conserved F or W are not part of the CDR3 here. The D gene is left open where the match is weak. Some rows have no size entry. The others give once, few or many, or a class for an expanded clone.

ASSQGGADLAGYT	13	.	TRBV4-1	.
ASSPQFQGNEKLF	13	.	TRBV18	.
ASSQKAASYEQY	12	.	TRBV5-6	once
SVSRQGTVSQETQY	14	.	TRBV29-1	.
ASSQEDQGIGGGYT	14	.	TRBV18	few
ASGGVGSTDTQY	12	.	TRBV6-6	few
ASSPGQGANTEAF	13	TRBD1	TRBV14	.
ASSGSLAQGARETQY	15	TRBD1	TRBV11-1	.
ASSLGQGGSYEQY	13	TRBD1	TRBV5-4	.
ASSLGLAGQETQY	13	.	TRBV7-7	.
ASSLGRPDIYEQY	13	.	TRBV11-2	few
ASSLRVGQIQETQY	14	.	TRBV7-9	.